These 14 T cell receptor beta chains originate from one sample sequenced in a study of cytomegalovirus exposure and HLA in healthy donors. In the PCR, 60 Vbeta and 13 Jbeta primers were used. The assay was immunoSEQ multiplex PCR, and TCRdb's table has in-frame clones only and misses some. The data contain around 150,000 clones, roughly 76% of them seen just once; the ten biggest clones take up approximately 4%. The sequencing sample was made of PBMCs. Source of these receptors: a man aged 18 to 29 in good health and CMV-seronegative.

The chain couples TRBV14 to TRBJ2-3, with 9 nucleotides matching TRBD2. The V and J ends lost 3 bases and 5 bases, in that order; junction bases with no gene match: 12. From germline, CDR1 is SGHDN and CDR2 FVKESK. CDR3 length equals 17 residues. Here the CDR3 reads CASSHPGLAGNRDTQYF. The CDR3 nucleotides read TGTGCCAGCAGCCATCCCGGGCTAGCGGGAAACCGAGATACGCAGTATTTT. Using reference TRBV14 and TRBJ2-3 for the parts outside the CDR3, the full variable domain is EAGVTQFPSHSVIEKGQTVTLRCDPISGHDNLYWYRRVMGKEIKFLLHFVKESKQDESGMPNNRFLAERTGGTYSTLKVQPAELEDSGVYFCASSHPGLAGNRDTQYFGPGTRLTVL.

V usage is TRBV7-9 and J usage is TRBJ2-7; D possibly corresponds to TRBD1 (5 bases). Germline V CDR1 and CDR2: SEHNR, FQNEAQ (reference sequence). Trimming cost V 5 bases and J 9 bases, with 14 bases left between them. The CDR3 covers 12 residues. The CDR3 nucleotides are TGTGCCAGCAGCAGCGACAGAATCCGGCAGTACTTC. Translated: CASSSDRIRQYF.

The chain combines TRBV5-1 with TRBJ1-2, with D perhaps TRBD1 (5 bases). With 0 bases removed from V and 4 bases from J, the gap between germline ends came to 13 bases. Per the germline V gene, CDR1 is SGHRS and CDR2 is YFSETQ. The CDR3 has 15 amino acids. The DNA for the CDR3 is TGCGCCAGCAGCTTGGGGGACTGGGAAGGCTATGGCTACACCTTC. Its translation: CASSLGDWEGYGYTF. The whole variable domain, remainder taken from reference TRBV5-1 and TRBJ1-2, is KAGVTQTPRYLIKTRGQQVTLSCSPISGHRSVSWYQQTPGQGLQFLFEYFSETQRNKGNFPGRFSGRQFSNSRSEMNVSTLELGDSALYLCASSLGDWEGYGYTFGSGTRLTVV.

This clone came up a few times. The gene calls are TRBV5-1 and TRBJ1-5; TRBD1 might be the D (5 bases). The V gene's germline CDR1 is SGHRS and CDR2 YFSETQ. Trimming took off 2 bases at V and 2 bases at J, with 11 bases between the two ends. The CDR3 extends over 15 amino acids. CDR3 nucleotide sequence: TGCGCCAGCAGCTTTGGTGGGGGGGGCAATCAGCCCCAGCATTTT. Encoded protein: CASSFGGGGNQPQHF.

This chain uses TRBV7-8 with TRBJ1-2, with TRBD1 identical over 7 bases. Trimming at V came to 2 bases and at J to 2 bases, leaving 8 bases not matched to a gene. This CDR3 region has 16 residues. CDR1 is SGHVS, CDR2 FQNEAQ, per germline. This CDR3 reads CASSLSRDSINYGYTF. The CDR3 DNA is TGTGCCAGCAGCTTATCCCGGGACAGTATAAACTATGGCTACACCTTC.

This clone was detected only a few times. V and J are TRBV15 and TRBJ2-3; no clear D gene. Germline CDR1 is LNHNV and CDR2 is YYDKDF (reference sequence). The germline V and J ends were trimmed by 0 bases and 4 bases, with 8 bases remaining between them. This CDR3 spans 14 amino acids. For the CDR3, the DNA is TGTGCCACCAGCAGAGAGACGACACCAGATACGCAGTATTTT. Protein sequence: CATSRETTPDTQYF.

V gene TRBV5-5 combines with J gene TRBJ2-7; D not resolved. This CDR3 is built from 12 residues. From germline, CDR1 is SGHKS and CDR2 YYEKEE (reference sequence). V lost 3 bases, J lost 0 bases, and 4 bases lay in between. The CDR3 region is CASSSGSYEQYF. The CDR3 DNA is TGTGCCAGCAGCTCAGGCTCCTACGAGCAGTACTTC.

J is TRBJ2-6 and V is TRBV30; 10 bases are shared with TRBD1. V shed 0 bases and J 2 bases; nucleotides not matched to a gene: 7. In germline, CDR1 is GTSNPN, CDR2 SVGIG (reference sequence). The CDR3 spans 18 residues. CDR3 sequence: CAWSVRGTGVTGANVLTF. The CDR3 region has the DNA TGTGCCTGGAGTGTACGGGGGACAGGGGTTACTGGGGCCAACGTCCTGACTTTC.

V usage is TRBV7-8 and J usage is TRBJ2-4, with D uncertain. The V gene lost 3 bases and the J gene lost 2 bases, with 17 bases spanning the gap. This CDR3 is 17 amino acids long. Germline loops: CDR1 SGHVS, CDR2 FQNEAQ. CDR3 protein: CASSLIVPPNSKNIQYF. The CDR3 coding sequence is TGTGCCAGCAGCTTGATTGTCCCTCCAAACTCCAAAAACATTCAGTACTTC.

V and J are TRBV6-5 and TRBJ2-5; D remains unclear. The V end was cut by 3 bases, the J end by 1 base, with 9 bases between. The germline V gene has CDR1 MNHEY and CDR2 SVGAGI. The CDR3 extends over 14 amino acids. CDR3 in amino acids: CASSYINSQETQYF. The CDR3 DNA reads as TGTGCCAGCAGTTATATCAACAGCCAAGAGACCCAGTACTTC.

The V and J genes are TRBV5-4 and TRBJ1-1; TRBD1 matches at 12 bases. Trimming took 3 bases from V and 1 from J; bases not matched to a gene: 4. The CDR3 sequence is 16 residues long. Germline V gene data show CDR1 as SGHNT and CDR2 as YYREEE (reference sequence). CDR3 sequence reads: CASSSGTGGSNTEAFF. For the CDR3, the DNA is TGTGCCAGCAGCTCCGGGACAGGGGGCTCGAACACTGAAGCTTTCTTT.

The sample holds one count of this clone. The V call is TRBV5-6, the J call TRBJ2-3; 11 positions agree with TRBD2. V dropped 4 bases and J dropped 6; count of bases not matched to a gene: 10. Germline CDR1 is SGHDT and CDR2 is YYEEEE. The CDR3 runs 16 residues. The CDR3: CASSLVLLAGVDTQYF. The CDR3 bases are TGTGCCAGCAGCCTTGTGTTACTAGCGGGGGTGGATACGCAGTATTTT.

The rearrangement uses TRBV9 and TRBJ1-5; 10 nucleotides match TRBD1. The CDR3 is made up of 21 amino acids. J lost 3 bases, V lost 4 bases, and 22 bases had no gene match. The germline CDR1 and CDR2 sequences are SGDLS and YYNGEE. For the CDR3, the DNA is TGTGCCAGCAGCTCCCGTCCCGACAGACAGGGGGCGGGGGCCCCCAATCAGCCCCAGCATTTT. This codes for CASSSRPDRQGAGAPNQPQHF.

For the CDR3, the DNA is TGTGCCAGCAGCACCCCTCCAGGGGACCCATCCTACGAGCAGTACTTC. Its translation: CASSTPPGDPSYEQYF. The chain combines TRBV21-1 with TRBJ2-7; the table's TRBD1 call for D was not verified on the DNA. TRBV21-1 is designated a pseudogene. The CDR3 contains 16 residues.